Following are 7 T cell receptor beta chains from one sample sequenced in a study of identical twins. Via MiXCR, TCRdb re-called the 5' RACE reads, giving one row per CDR3 protein. The table has 500,000 to 600,000 distinct CDR3 sequences, under 25% seen once; the top ten hold 0.91%. The sample was also linked to a second study, of T cells expressing NK-cell markers.

Sequencing was performed on CD4+ T cells sorted from blood. The receptor source for this set is a woman aged 18-29 years in good health.

This clonotype was picked up many times. The chain couples TRBV20-1 to TRBJ2-7; 7 bases align to TRBD2. V was clipped by 3 bases and J by 7 bases; unmatched bases: 15. Per the germline V gene, CDR1 is DFQATT and CDR2 is SNEGSKA (reference sequence). CDR3 length equals 15 residues. CDR3: CSASPRGGAALEQYF. DNA for the CDR3: TGCAGTGCTAGCCCACGCGGGGGAGCGGCCTTAGAGCAGTACTTC.

This clonotype was seen at least ten times. The chain couples TRBV20-1 to TRBJ2-7, with D tentatively TRBD1 (5 bases). The length of the CDR3 is 12 residues. Germline assignment: CDR1 DFQATT and CDR2 SNEGSKA (reference sequence). This CDR3 reads CSQGVSSYEQYF. The CDR3 DNA reads as TGCTCGCAAGGGGTCAGCTCCTACGAGCAGTACTTC.

The chain has TRBV10-3 and TRBJ1-2, with D possibly being TRBD1 (5 bases). V was clipped by 3 bases and J by 7 bases, with 18 bases between them. Per germline, CDR1 ENHRY and CDR2 SYGVKD. This CDR3 is 15 amino acids long. The CDR3 nucleotides are TGTGCCATCAGTGATGGGATGGGCCAGGGCGGTGGCTACACCTTC. This translates into CAISDGMGQGGGYTF.

This clonotype has a handful of counts. The gene calls are TRBV4-1 and TRBJ1-1, with 9 positions matching TRBD1. Unmatched junction bases numbered 8, after V lost 6 bases and J lost 3 bases. The V gene's germline CDR1 is MGHRA and CDR2 YSYEKL. This CDR3 is 15 amino acids long. The CDR3 reads CASRDGTGRDTEAFF. The CDR3 DNA sequence: TGCGCCAGCAGGGATGGGACAGGGCGGGACACTGAAGCTTTCTTT.

The rearrangement joins TRBV6-1 to TRBJ2-4; D is unclear. The CDR3 runs 12 residues. CDR1 is MNHNS, CDR2 SASEGT, per germline. The germline V and J ends were trimmed by 5 bases and 11 bases, with 13 bases remaining between them. In nucleotides, the CDR3 is TGTGCCAGCAGTCCCAGTGAGGTCCTTCAGTACTTC. Its translation is CASSPSEVLQYF.

This clonotype was seen a handful of times. V and J are TRBV20-1 and TRBJ2-7, with a possible D match to TRBD1 (5 bases). CDR1 is DFQATT and CDR2 is SNEGSKA in the germline V gene (reference sequence). The CDR3 runs to 13 residues. V gave up 3 bases and J gave up 3 bases, with 12 bases separating them. The CDR3 DNA reads as TGCAGTGCTAGTCCCGGACAACGCTACGAGCAGTACTTC. Amino acids: CSASPGQRYEQYF.

This clonotype appeared many times. The CDR3 spells CASSFGGGPSGDTQYF. The CDR3 DNA sequence: TGTGCCAGCAGCTTCGGGGGAGGGCCCTCGGGAGATACGCAGTATTTT. V and J are TRBV7-2 and TRBJ2-3; 7 bases line up with TRBD2. In germline, CDR1 is SGHTA, CDR2 FQGNSA. Germline trimming cut 3 bases from V and 5 bases from J; bases unmatched to any gene: 11. The CDR3 sequence is 16 residues long.